The 16 T cell receptor beta chains presented below share a single source sample, sequenced in a study of glioma-infiltrating T cells after dendritic cell vaccination. Profiled with immunoSEQ multiplex PCR; TCRdb holds only in-frame clones, not every one. Among 93,000 or so clones, around three quarters were seen once, and the ten largest hold 5.5% to 7%. Specimen: blood, collected before dendritic cell vaccination. These receptors were collected from a human donor with glioblastoma.

This rearrangement joins TRBV27 to TRBJ2-5; D is unresolved. The CDR3 is 14 residues long. Germline values: CDR1 MNHEY, CDR2 SMNVEV (reference sequence). Trimming stripped 0 bases from V and 0 bases from J, with 5 bases between. In nucleotides, the CDR3 is TGTGCCAGCAGTTTATCCCGGTACCAAGAGACCCAGTACTTC. Translation: CASSLSRYQETQYF.

This chain joins TRBV5-8 and TRBJ1-2; TRBD1 agrees at 7 bases. The V and J ends lost 3 bases and 13 bases, in that order; junction bases with no gene match: 12. The germline V gene encodes CDR1 SGHTS and CDR2 YDEGEE. The CDR3 covers 13 residues. The CDR3 loop is CASSYHRDSVSTF. The CDR3 DNA follows: TGTGCCAGCAGCTACCACCGGGACAGTGTTTCCACCTTC. The whole variable domain, remainder taken from reference TRBV5-8 and TRBJ1-2, is EAGVTQSPTHLIKTRGQQATLRCSPISGHTSVYWYQQALGLGLQFLLWYDEGEERNRGNFPPRFSGRQFPNYSSELNVNALELEDSALYLCASSYHRDSVSTFGSGTRLTVV.

This clone was detected once. This chain uses TRBV15 with TRBJ1-1; D gene uncertain. The CDR3 spans 13 residues. The germline V and J ends were trimmed by 3 bases and 5 bases, with 10 bases remaining between them. Germline V gene lookup returns CDR1 LNHNV and CDR2 YYDKDF (reference sequence). In DNA form, the CDR3 reads TGTGCCACCAGCAGGTCCCTAGATACTGAAGCTTTCTTT. It is translated as CATSRSLDTEAFF.

V gene TRBV5-6 combines with J gene TRBJ2-5; tentatively, D is TRBD1 (6 bases). Looked up from germline, CDR1 is SGHDT and CDR2 is YYEEEE. The CDR3 loop spans 13 amino acids. V was trimmed by 5 bases and J by 4 bases, leaving 12 bases between them. In DNA form, the CDR3 reads TGTGCCAGCAGGCCTATAGGGGGAGAGACCCAGTACTTC. As protein: CASRPIGGETQYF.

The table lists this clone with a few counts. This rearrangement joins TRBV7-9 to TRBJ1-3; tentative D call: TRBD1 (6 bases). Per germline, CDR1 SEHNR and CDR2 FQNEAQ (reference sequence). This CDR3 has 14 amino acids. Trimming left V 4 bases short and J 4 bases short, with 11 bases between. The CDR3 sequence: CASSSRGYGNTIYF. CDR3 sequence (DNA): TGTGCCAGCAGCTCCAGGGGTTACGGAAACACCATATATTTT.

The chain links TRBV11-2 to TRBJ1-5; possibly TRBD1 for D (6 bases). CDR1 SGHAT and CDR2 FQNNGV come from the germline V gene. Trimming stripped 5 bases from V and 9 bases from J, with 17 bases between. CDR3 length equals 14 residues. CDR3 nucleotide sequence: TGTGCCAGCAGCCCCCGGGGAGGGGGGGGGCCCCAGCATTTT. This encodes CASSPRGGGGPQHF.

The CDR3 coding sequence is TGTGCCATCGAAGGGACAACTGCAGATACGCAGTATTTT. This gives the protein CAIEGTTADTQYF. V usage is TRBV10-3 and J usage is TRBJ2-3, with D perhaps matching TRBD1 (6 bases). In germline, CDR1 is ENHRY, CDR2 SYGVKD. The CDR3 totals 13 residues. V was pared by 8 bases and J by 4 bases, with 13 bases between.

The chain joins TRBV29-1 to TRBJ2-7; 9 nucleotides line up with TRBD2. Germline CDR1 reads SQVTM; CDR2 reads ANQGSEA. This CDR3 is 13 amino acids long. Germline trimming cut 5 bases from V and 7 bases from J; bases unmatched to any gene: 9. For the CDR3, the DNA is TGCAGCGTTTCCGGGACTAGCACTGGTGAGCAGTACTTC. As protein: CSVSGTSTGEQYF.

The chain employs TRBV5-1 and TRBJ1-6; TRBD1 aligns across 7 bases. V dropped 4 bases and J dropped 8; count of bases not matched to a gene: 9. This CDR3 region has 15 residues. In germline, CDR1 is SGHRS, CDR2 YFSETQ. CDR3 protein: CASSPRTGADSPLHF. The CDR3 DNA reads TGCGCCAGCAGCCCGAGAACAGGGGCAGATTCACCCCTCCACTTT.

There are a few counts of this clone. V is TRBV7-2 and J is TRBJ2-1, with 9 bases identical to TRBD2. Germline-derived CDR1 and CDR2 are SGHTA and FQGNSA. After removal of 5 bases from V and 9 bases from J, the junction contained 11 bases not matched to a gene. The CDR3 has 15 residues. The CDR3 here is CASSLAAGGPGEQFF. In DNA form, the CDR3 reads TGTGCCAGCAGCCTCGCGGCGGGGGGGCCGGGTGAGCAGTTCTTC. The variable domain in full, completed from reference TRBV7-2 and TRBJ2-1, reads GAGVSQSPSNKVTEKGKDVELRCDPISGHTALYWYRQSLGQGLEFLIYFQGNSAPDKSGLPSDRFSAERTGGSVSTLTIQRTQQEDSAVYLCASSLAAGGPGEQFFGPGTRLTVL.

CDR3 nucleotides: TGTGCCAGCAGCTTCTCTTCCGGGTACGAGCAGTACTTC. Translation gives CASSFSSGYEQYF. The V call is TRBV11-3, the J call TRBJ2-7; D gene unclear. The CDR3 runs to 13 residues. Germline-derived CDR1 and CDR2 are SGHNT and YENEEA. With 3 bases removed from V and 4 bases from J, the gap between germline ends came to 10 bases.

This clone has a handful of counts. J is TRBJ2-1 and V is TRBV23-1, with 9 bases fitting TRBD1. TRBV23-1 is an ORF; its function is uncertain. This CDR3 has 15 residues. With 4 bases clipped from V and 1 base from J, the junction kept 2 bases outside the gene matches. The CDR3 reads CASSLDRGSYNEQFF. As DNA, the CDR3 is TGCGCCAGCAGTCTCGACAGGGGGTCCTACAATGAGCAGTTCTTC.

J is TRBJ2-7 and V is TRBV2, with 13 nucleotides matching TRBD2. The CDR3 covers 18 residues. The V and J ends lost 0 bases and 2 bases, in that order; junction bases with no gene match: 7. Germline lookup yields CDR1 SNHLY and CDR2 FYNNEI. CDR3 in DNA: TGTGCCAGCAGTGAAGCGTTAGGACTAGCGGGGGACCCCTACGAGCAGTACTTC. Translating it yields CASSEALGLAGDPYEQYF.

J is TRBJ2-7 and V is TRBV10-2; the D gene is possibly TRBD1 (6 bases). This CDR3 is built from 16 residues. Looked up from germline, CDR1 is WSHSY and CDR2 is SAAADI. V gave up 0 bases and J gave up 0 bases, with 12 bases separating them. CDR3: CASSESTGPTSYEQYF. Written as DNA, the CDR3 is TGCGCCAGCAGTGAGTCGACAGGCCCTACCTCCTACGAGCAGTACTTC.

This clone was seen only a few times. The J gene is TRBJ1-1, the V gene TRBV15; TRBD1 is a possible D gene (5 bases). V was trimmed by 1 base and J by 0 bases, leaving 9 bases between them. Germline V gene sequence: CDR1 LNHNV, CDR2 YYDKDF (reference sequence). This CDR3 region has 15 residues. CDR3 sequence reads: CATSRGGSMNTEAFF. For the CDR3, the DNA is TGTGCCACCAGCAGAGGGGGCTCCATGAACACTGAAGCTTTCTTT.

V usage is TRBV29-1 and J usage is TRBJ1-1; D not resolved. The CDR3 runs 12 residues. Germline V gene sequence: CDR1 SQVTM, CDR2 ANQGSEA. The V and J ends lost 4 bases and 1 base respectively, with 7 bases between them. Written as DNA, the CDR3 is TGCAGCGTTGCACACACGAACACTGAAGCTTTCTTT. Protein: CSVAHTNTEAFF.